This TCR beta chain came from a study of blood T cell repertoires in COVID-19. Study background: Samples came from the United States, Italy and Spain, spanning acute and convalescent COVID-19. T cells, B-cell-depleted T cells, or PBMCs provided the cDNA or gDNA that served as material.

The CDR3 is 14 amino acids. Germline CDR1 MNHEY, CDR2 SVGAGI. Trimming cost V 7 bases and J 7 bases, with 14 bases left between them. Per the authors' pipeline: Amplification of reference gene primers was used by the study to estimate nucleated cell counts. The assay was immunoSEQ multiplex PCR, and TCRdb's table has in-frame clones only and misses some. The DNA was the basis for D and trimming; V, J and clone size are from that table. The data hold more than 35,000 clones, with about four fifths observed a single time. The genes are TRBV6-5 and TRBJ1-6; tentative D call: TRBD1 (6 bases). Sequenced: peripheral blood. This receptor was identified in an elderly woman with acute or convalescent COVID-19. DNA of the CDR3: TGTGCCAGCACCCGGGACAACGGAAATTCACCCCTCCACTTT. This translates into CASTRDNGNSPLHF.